These 32 T cell receptor beta chains were all obtained from the same sample, sequenced in a study of T cell clusters in autoimmune cytopenias. One tube held mixed TRB-A and TRB-B primer pools for touch-down PCR. From its re-call of the multiplex PCR reads, TCRdb lists each CDR3 protein once, without DNA. This table lists about 8,300 distinct CDR3 sequences. Each sample's input was 250 ng genomic DNA, some 34,000 genome equivalents. Source material: peripheral blood. The receptors derive from a human donor with an autoimmune cytopenia or autoimmune hepatitis (not recorded which).

The chain is built from TRBV20-1 and TRBJ2-5. Germline V lookup: CDR1 DFQATT, CDR2 SNEGSKA (reference sequence). The CDR3 sequence is 13 residues long. This CDR3 reads CSALEVLGETQYF.

Judged by frequency, this clonotype is medium-sized. The chain recombines TRBV12-3 or TRBV12-4 with TRBJ2-5; TCRdb picks TRBD2, but there is no DNA to check that call. The CDR3 covers 16 residues. CDR3 region: CASGSRAGGPVETQYF.

In terms of frequency, this clonotype is medium-sized. The chain uses TRBV6-5 and TRBJ2-3; TCRdb names TRBD1, which stays unverified in the absence of DNA. The CDR3 has 14 residues. The germline V gene encodes CDR1 MNHEY and CDR2 SVGAGI. CDR3 sequence reads: CASSWGTVTDTQYF.

The rearrangement links TRBV19 to TRBJ2-5; TCRdb calls TRBD1, which cannot be checked without DNA. The CDR3 sequence is 17 residues long. In germline, CDR1 is LNHDA, CDR2 SQIVND (reference sequence). The CDR3 loop is CASSPIFRPDSQETQYF.

Measured by frequency, this clonotype is medium-sized. The rearrangement joins TRBV20-1 to TRBJ2-1; the D gene TCRdb calls, TRBD1, cannot be checked with no DNA. The CDR3 covers 13 residues. CDR1 and CDR2 from the germline V gene are DFQATT and SNEGSKA (reference sequence). CDR3 region: CSARGHHYNEQFF.

Considering frequency, this clonotype is medium-sized (0.01 to 0.1%). The chain has TRBV18 and TRBJ2-3; TCRdb designates TRBD1, a call that cannot be tested without DNA. The CDR3 covers 13 residues. Germline V gene data show CDR1 as KGHSH and CDR2 as LQKENI. CDR3 in amino acids: CASSPGRGGTQYF.

CDR3 region: CASSWNTEAFF. The rearrangement links TRBV5-4 to TRBJ1-1. The CDR3 has 11 residues. The germline gives CDR1 SGHNT, CDR2 YYREEE (reference sequence).

By frequency, this clonotype registers medium-sized. The chain's CDR3 is CASSLASGSKYEQYF. This rearrangement joins TRBV27 to TRBJ2-7; TCRdb designates TRBD2, a call that cannot be tested without DNA. Germline assignment: CDR1 MNHEY and CDR2 SMNVEV (reference sequence). CDR3 length equals 15 residues.

The rearrangement links TRBV12-3 or TRBV12-4 to TRBJ2-3; TCRdb's D call of TRBD2 is untestable without DNA. The CDR3 totals 13 residues. CDR3 sequence reads: CASSEGEWDTQYF.

The V gene is TRBV12-3 or TRBV12-4, the J gene TRBJ1-4; TCRdb's D call of TRBD1 is untestable without DNA. The CDR3 loop spans 15 amino acids. The CDR3: CASSKDRGHGEKLFF.

Judged by frequency, this clonotype is medium-sized. The genes are TRBV12-3 or TRBV12-4 and TRBJ2-2; the TCRdb call, TRBD1, lacks DNA for checking. The CDR3 runs 14 residues. The CDR3 protein is CASTVGPGTGELFF.

The chain has TRBV5-4 and TRBJ1-6. CDR3 length equals 13 residues. Germline V lookup: CDR1 SGHNT, CDR2 YYREEE (reference sequence). This chain's CDR3 is CASSLYEDSPLHF.

By frequency, this clonotype is medium-sized. This chain joins TRBV6-5 and TRBJ1-4; the D gene TCRdb calls, TRBD1, cannot be checked with no DNA. Per the germline V gene, CDR1 is MNHEY and CDR2 is SVGAGI. This CDR3 comprises 14 residues. This CDR3 reads CASRPGQRNEKLFF.

This clonotype is deemed medium-sized (0.01 to 0.1%) by its frequency. This CDR3 reads CASSYWTSGSMNEQFF. This rearrangement joins TRBV6-5 to TRBJ2-1; TCRdb picks TRBD2, but there is no DNA to check that call. CDR1 and CDR2 (germline): MNHEY, SVGAGI. This CDR3 is 16 amino acids long.

This clonotype counts as medium-sized by frequency. The chain carries TRBV4-3 and TRBJ2-7; TCRdb calls TRBD1, which cannot be checked without DNA. Germline CDR1 and CDR2: LGHNA and YSLEER. The CDR3 spans 16 residues. CDR3 sequence: CASSQDAGQGVYEQYF.

The CDR3 loop reads CASSLFDGMNTEAFF. V is TRBV6-5 and J is TRBJ1-1. The germline V gene has CDR1 MNHEY and CDR2 SVGAGI. The CDR3 loop spans 15 amino acids.

This chain joins TRBV5-5 and TRBJ2-3; TCRdb reports TRBD1, a call that lacks DNA to check it against. The CDR3 spans 14 residues. Germline loops: CDR1 SGHKS, CDR2 YYEKEE (reference sequence). CDR3 amino acids: CASSPWTATDTQYF.

The chain combines TRBV18 with TRBJ2-5; absent DNA, TCRdb's TRBD1 call cannot be checked. CDR1 is KGHSH, CDR2 LQKENI, per germline. This CDR3 region has 16 residues. The CDR3 is CASSPISRGRRETQYF.

Frequency places this clonotype as medium-sized. The chain carries TRBV6-1 and TRBJ1-3. This CDR3 has 14 amino acids. Germline V CDR1 and CDR2: MNHNS, SASEGT. The chain's CDR3 is CASSEKNSGNTIYF.

The rearrangement links TRBV4-3 to TRBJ2-4. The length of the CDR3 is 13 residues. CDR1 is LGHNA, CDR2 YSLEER, per germline. The chain's CDR3 is CASSPGAKNIQYF.

The chain couples TRBV20-1 to TRBJ2-3; the D call from TCRdb, TRBD2, cannot be confirmed without DNA. There are 14 residues in the CDR3. Germline values: CDR1 DFQATT, CDR2 SNEGSKA (reference sequence). CDR3 protein: CSVAGLAGSDTQYF.

This chain links TRBV20-1 with TRBJ2-1. Germline CDR1 DFQATT, CDR2 SNEGSKA (reference sequence). CDR3 size: 13 residues. The CDR3 loop is CSASGLAYNEQFF.

This rearrangement joins TRBV7-6 to TRBJ2-5. The CDR3 has 11 residues. Per germline, CDR1 SGHVS and CDR2 FNYEAQ. CDR3 sequence: CASSLVETQYF.

The chain combines TRBV6-2 or TRBV6-3 with TRBJ1-5. CDR3 length equals 13 residues. Germline assignment: CDR1 MNHEY and CDR2 SVGEGT. The CDR3 region is CASRIHSNQPQHF.

V and J are TRBV6-6 and TRBJ1-5. Germline V gene sequence: CDR1 MNHNY, CDR2 SVGAGI (reference sequence). The CDR3 totals 14 residues. The CDR3 loop is CASRKGGEGQPQHF.

The rearrangement joins TRBV6-2 or TRBV6-3 to TRBJ2-3; with no DNA, the TCRdb D assignment of TRBD2 cannot be verified. This CDR3 region has 16 residues. Germline V CDR1 and CDR2: MNHEY, SVGEGT. The chain's CDR3 is CASSYSGGGAGDTQYF.

This clonotype counts as medium-sized by frequency. The genes are TRBV13 and TRBJ2-1. Germline V lookup: CDR1 PRHDT, CDR2 FYEKMQ (reference sequence). The CDR3 is 14 residues long. The CDR3 loop reads CASSLGPGFNEQFF.

Its frequency marks this clonotype as medium-sized. This chain connects TRBV6-4 to TRBJ2-2; TCRdb's assignment of TRBD1 cannot be checked, as there is no DNA. Germline values: CDR1 MRHNA, CDR2 SNTAGT. The length of the CDR3 is 14 residues. The CDR3 reads CASRVTGVTGELFF.

This clonotype ranks as medium-sized (0.01 to 0.1%) in terms of frequency. The CDR3 sequence is CASSPVGRNTGELFF. J is TRBJ2-2 and V is TRBV19. The germline V gene has CDR1 LNHDA and CDR2 SQIVND (reference sequence). The CDR3 loop spans 15 amino acids.

The chain has TRBV20-1 and TRBJ1-1. The length of the CDR3 is 12 residues. Germline loops: CDR1 DFQATT, CDR2 SNEGSKA (reference sequence). CDR3 loop: CSASEGPIVAFF.

Judged by frequency, this clonotype is medium-sized. The V call is TRBV30, the J call TRBJ1-2. The germline CDR1 and CDR2 sequences are GTSNPN and SVGIG (reference sequence). This CDR3 comprises 11 residues. CDR3 region: CAWSRRGGYTF.

This CDR3 is CASSLGQGLADTGELFF. The chain uses TRBV7-9 and TRBJ2-2; checking the TCRdb D call of TRBD2 is not possible without DNA. The CDR3 is made up of 17 amino acids. CDR1 and CDR2 from the germline V gene are SEHNR and FQNEAQ (reference sequence).